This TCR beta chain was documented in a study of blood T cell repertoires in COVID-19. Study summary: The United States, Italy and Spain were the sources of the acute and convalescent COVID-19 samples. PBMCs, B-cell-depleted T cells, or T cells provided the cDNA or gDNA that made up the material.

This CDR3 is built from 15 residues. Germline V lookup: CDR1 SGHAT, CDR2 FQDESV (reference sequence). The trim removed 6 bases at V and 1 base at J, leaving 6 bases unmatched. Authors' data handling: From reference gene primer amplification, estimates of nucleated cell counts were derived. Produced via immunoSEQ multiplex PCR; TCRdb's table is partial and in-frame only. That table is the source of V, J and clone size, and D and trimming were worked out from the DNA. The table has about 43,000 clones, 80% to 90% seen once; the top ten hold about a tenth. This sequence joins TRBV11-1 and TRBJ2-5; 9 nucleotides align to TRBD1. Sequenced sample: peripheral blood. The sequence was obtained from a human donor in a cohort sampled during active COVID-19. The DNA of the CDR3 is TGTGCCAGCAGAACTGGACAGGGGCTCCAAGAGACCCAGTACTTC. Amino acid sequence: CASRTGQGLQETQYF.